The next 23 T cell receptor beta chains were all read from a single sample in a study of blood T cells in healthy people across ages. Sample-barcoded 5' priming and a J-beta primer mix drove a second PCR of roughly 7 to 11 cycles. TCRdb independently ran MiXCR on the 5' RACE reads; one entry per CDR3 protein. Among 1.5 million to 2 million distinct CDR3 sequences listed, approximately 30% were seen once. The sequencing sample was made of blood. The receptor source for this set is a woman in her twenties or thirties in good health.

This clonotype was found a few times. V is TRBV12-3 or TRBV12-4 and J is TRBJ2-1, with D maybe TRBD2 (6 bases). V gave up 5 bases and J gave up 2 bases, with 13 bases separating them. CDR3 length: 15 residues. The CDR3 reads CASSRPGLTYNEQFF. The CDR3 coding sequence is TGTGCCAGCAGTCGTCCGGGACTTACCTACAATGAGCAGTTCTTC.

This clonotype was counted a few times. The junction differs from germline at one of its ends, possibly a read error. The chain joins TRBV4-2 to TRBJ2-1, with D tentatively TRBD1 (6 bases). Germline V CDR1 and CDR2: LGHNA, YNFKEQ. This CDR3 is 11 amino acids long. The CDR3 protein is CASSRTERRVF. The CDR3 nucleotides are TGTGCCAGCAGCCGGACAGAGCGGCGGGTCTTC.

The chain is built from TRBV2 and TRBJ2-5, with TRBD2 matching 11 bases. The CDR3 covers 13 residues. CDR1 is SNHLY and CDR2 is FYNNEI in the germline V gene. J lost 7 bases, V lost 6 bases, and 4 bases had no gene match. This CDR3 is CASRGLAARTQYF. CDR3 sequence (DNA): TGTGCCAGCAGGGGACTAGCGGCTCGGACCCAGTACTTC. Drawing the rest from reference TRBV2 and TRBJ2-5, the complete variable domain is EPEVTQTPSHQVTQMGQEVILRCVPISNHLYFYWYRQILGQKVEFLVSFYNNEISEKSEIFDDQFSVERPDGSNFTLKIRSTKLEDSAMYFCASRGLAARTQYFGPGTRLLVL.

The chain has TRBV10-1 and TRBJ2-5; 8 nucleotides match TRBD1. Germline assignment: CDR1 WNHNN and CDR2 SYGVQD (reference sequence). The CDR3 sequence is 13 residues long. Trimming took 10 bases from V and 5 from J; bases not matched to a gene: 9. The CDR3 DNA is TGCGCCACTCGGACAGGGTTTTGGGAGACCCAGTACTTC. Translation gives CATRTGFWETQYF.

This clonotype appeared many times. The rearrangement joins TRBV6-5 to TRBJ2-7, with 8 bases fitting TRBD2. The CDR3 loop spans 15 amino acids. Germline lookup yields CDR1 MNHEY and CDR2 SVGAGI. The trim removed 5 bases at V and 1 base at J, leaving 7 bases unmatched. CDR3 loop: CASSRMTSASYEQYF. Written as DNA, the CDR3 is TGTGCCAGCAGTCGAATGACTAGCGCGTCCTACGAGCAGTACTTC.

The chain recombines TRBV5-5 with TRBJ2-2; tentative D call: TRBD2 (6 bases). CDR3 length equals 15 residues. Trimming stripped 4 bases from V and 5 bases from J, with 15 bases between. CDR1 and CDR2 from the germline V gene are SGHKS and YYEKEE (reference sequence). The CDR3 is CASSPYAGRTGELFF. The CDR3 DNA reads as TGTGCCAGCAGCCCGTACGCGGGGAGGACCGGGGAGCTGTTTTTT.

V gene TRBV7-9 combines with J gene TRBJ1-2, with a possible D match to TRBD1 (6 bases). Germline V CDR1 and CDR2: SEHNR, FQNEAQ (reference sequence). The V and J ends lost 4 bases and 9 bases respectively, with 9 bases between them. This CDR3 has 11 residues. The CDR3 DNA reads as TGTGCCAGCAGCTCAACAGGGAGCTACACCTTC. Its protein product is CASSSTGSYTF.

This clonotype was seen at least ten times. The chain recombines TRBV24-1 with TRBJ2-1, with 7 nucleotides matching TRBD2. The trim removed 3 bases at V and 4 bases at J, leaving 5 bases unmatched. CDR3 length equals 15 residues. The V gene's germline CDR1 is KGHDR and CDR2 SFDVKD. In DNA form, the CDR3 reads TGTGCCACCAGTGATGGGAGGGCGAGTTACAATGAGCAGTTCTTC. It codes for CATSDGRASYNEQFF.

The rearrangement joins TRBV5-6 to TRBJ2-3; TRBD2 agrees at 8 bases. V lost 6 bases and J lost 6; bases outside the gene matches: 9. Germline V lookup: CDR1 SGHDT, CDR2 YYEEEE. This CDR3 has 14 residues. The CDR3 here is CASTSGLAGDTQYF. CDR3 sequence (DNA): TGTGCCAGCACCTCAGGACTAGCAGGCGATACGCAGTATTTT.

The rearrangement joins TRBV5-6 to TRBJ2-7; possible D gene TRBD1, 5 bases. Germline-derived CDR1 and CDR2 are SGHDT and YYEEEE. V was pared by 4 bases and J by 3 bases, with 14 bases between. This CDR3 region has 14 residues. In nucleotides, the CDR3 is TGTGCCAGCAGCGGCCGACAGAAAAGCTACGAGCAGTACTTC. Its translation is CASSGRQKSYEQYF.

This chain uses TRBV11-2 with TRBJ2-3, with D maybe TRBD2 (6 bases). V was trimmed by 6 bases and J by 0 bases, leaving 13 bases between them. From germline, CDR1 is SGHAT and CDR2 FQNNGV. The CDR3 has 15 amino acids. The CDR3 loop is CASRPAGTSTDTQYF. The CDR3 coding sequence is TGTGCCAGCAGGCCTGCCGGGACTAGCACAGATACGCAGTATTTT.

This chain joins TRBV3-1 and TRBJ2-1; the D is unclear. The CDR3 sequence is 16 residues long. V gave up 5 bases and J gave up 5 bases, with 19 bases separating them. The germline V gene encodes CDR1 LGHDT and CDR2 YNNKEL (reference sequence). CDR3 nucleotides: TGTGCCAGCAGCTCGCACAACGCCCCGACGAACAATGAGCAGTTCTTC. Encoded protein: CASSSHNAPTNNEQFF.

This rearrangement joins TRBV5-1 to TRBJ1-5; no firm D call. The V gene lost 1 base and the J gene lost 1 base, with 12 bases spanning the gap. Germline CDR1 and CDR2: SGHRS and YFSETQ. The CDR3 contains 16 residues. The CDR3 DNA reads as TGCGCCAGCAGCTTGCTTGGAGAACACAGCAATCAGCCCCAGCATTTT. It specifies CASSLLGEHSNQPQHF.

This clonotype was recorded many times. The chain's CDR3 is CSVGKDGGSYEQYF. CDR3 coding DNA: TGCAGCGTCGGGAAGGATGGAGGCTCCTACGAGCAGTACTTC. V is TRBV29-1 and J is TRBJ2-7, with D maybe TRBD2 (5 bases). CDR1 is SQVTM and CDR2 is ANQGSEA in the germline V gene. The CDR3 is 14 residues long. Trimming took off 6 bases at V and 0 bases at J, with 15 bases between the two ends.

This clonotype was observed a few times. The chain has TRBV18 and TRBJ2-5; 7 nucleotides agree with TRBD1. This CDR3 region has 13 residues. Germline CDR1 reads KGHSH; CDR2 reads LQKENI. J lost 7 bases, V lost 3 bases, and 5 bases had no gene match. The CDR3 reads CASSPSTGTTQYF. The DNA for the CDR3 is TGTGCCAGCTCACCTTCGACAGGGACGACCCAGTACTTC.

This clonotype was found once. CDR3 amino acids: CASSSTTATQYF. In nucleotides, the CDR3 is TGCGCCAGCAGCTCAACTACGGCGACCCAGTACTTC. The chain recombines TRBV5-1 with TRBJ2-5; no reliable D call. Trimming pared 3 bases from V and 7 bases from J, leaving 10 bases between. Per the germline V gene, CDR1 is SGHRS and CDR2 is YFSETQ. This CDR3 contains 12 residues. Variable domain in full (rest from reference TRBV5-1 and TRBJ2-5): KAGVTQTPRYLIKTRGQQVTLSCSPISGHRSVSWYQQTPGQGLQFLFEYFSETQRNKGNFPGRFSGRQFSNSRSEMNVSTLELGDSALYLCASSSTTATQYFGPGTRLLVL.

The CDR3 DNA reads as TGTGCCAGCAGTGTCAACCGGGGGACAGATACGCAGTATTTT. Its protein is CASSVNRGTDTQYF. V is TRBV6-1 and J is TRBJ2-3, with D possibly TRBD2 on 6 matching bases. The length of the CDR3 is 14 residues. Germline V gene lookup returns CDR1 MNHNS and CDR2 SASEGT. Trimming removed 4 bases at V and 3 bases at J, with 11 bases between.

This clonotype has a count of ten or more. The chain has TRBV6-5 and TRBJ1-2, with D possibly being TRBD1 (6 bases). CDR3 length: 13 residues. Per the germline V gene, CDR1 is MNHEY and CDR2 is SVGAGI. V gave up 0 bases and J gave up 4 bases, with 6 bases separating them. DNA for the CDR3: TGTGCCAGCAGTTACTCGGACAGCTATGGCTACACCTTC. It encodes CASSYSDSYGYTF.

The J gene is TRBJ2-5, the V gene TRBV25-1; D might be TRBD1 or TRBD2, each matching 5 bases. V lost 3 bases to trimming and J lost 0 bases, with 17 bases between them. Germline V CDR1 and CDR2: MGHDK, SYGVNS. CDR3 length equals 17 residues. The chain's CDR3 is CASSETDRGPNQETQYF. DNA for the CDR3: TGTGCCAGCAGTGAGACTGACCGGGGCCCAAACCAAGAGACCCAGTACTTC.

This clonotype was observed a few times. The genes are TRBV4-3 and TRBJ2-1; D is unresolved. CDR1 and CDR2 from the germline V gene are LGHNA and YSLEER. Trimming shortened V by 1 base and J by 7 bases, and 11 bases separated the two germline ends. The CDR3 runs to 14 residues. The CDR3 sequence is CASSQAPHTNEQFF. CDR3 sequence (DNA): TGCGCCAGCAGCCAAGCGCCCCATACAAATGAGCAGTTCTTC.

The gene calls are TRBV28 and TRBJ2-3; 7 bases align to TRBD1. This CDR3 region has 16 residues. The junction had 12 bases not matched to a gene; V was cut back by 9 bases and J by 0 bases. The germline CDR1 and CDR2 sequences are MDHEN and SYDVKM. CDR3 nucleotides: TGTGCCAGTTTGGCCGAGGACAGGCGGAGCACAGATACGCAGTATTTT. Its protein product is CASLAEDRRSTDTQYF. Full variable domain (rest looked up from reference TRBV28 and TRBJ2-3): DVKVTQSSRYLVKRTGEKVFLECVQDMDHENMFWYRQDPGLGLRLIYFSYDVKMKEKGDIPEGYSVSREKKERFSLILESASTNQTSMYLCASLAEDRRSTDTQYFGPGTRLTVL.

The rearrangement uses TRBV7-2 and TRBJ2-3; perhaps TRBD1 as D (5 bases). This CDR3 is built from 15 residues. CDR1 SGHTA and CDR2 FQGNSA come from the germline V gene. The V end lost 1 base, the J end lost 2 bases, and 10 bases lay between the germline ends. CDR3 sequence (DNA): TGTGCCAGCAGCTTAGAGTTAGGGGACACAGATACGCAGTATTTT. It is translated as CASSLELGDTDTQYF. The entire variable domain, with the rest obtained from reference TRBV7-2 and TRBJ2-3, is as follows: GAGVSQSPSNKVTEKGKDVELRCDPISGHTALYWYRQSLGQGLEFLIYFQGNSAPDKSGLPSDRFSAERTGGSVSTLTIQRTQQEDSAVYLCASSLELGDTDTQYFGPGTRLTVL.

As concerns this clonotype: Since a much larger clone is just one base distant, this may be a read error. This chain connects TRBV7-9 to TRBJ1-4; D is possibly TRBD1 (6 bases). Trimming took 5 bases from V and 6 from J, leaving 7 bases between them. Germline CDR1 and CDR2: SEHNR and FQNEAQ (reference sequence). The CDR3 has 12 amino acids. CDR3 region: CASSHRDEKLFF. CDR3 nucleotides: TGTGCCAGCAGCCACAGGGATGAAAAACTGTTTTTT.